The sequence of this T cell receptor (beta chain) was determined in a study of tumor and adjacent non-tumor tissue in lung cancer. Study information: Patients were aged roughly 30 to 76, ten or so men and 4 to 6 women, stage I to III.

Three rounds of nested PCR, following a modified ARM-PCR protocol, produced the TCRbeta library. TCRdb re-analysed the multiplex PCR reads in MiXCR, keeping a single row per CDR3 protein. Of 85,000 or so distinct CDR3 sequences detected, approximately 73% appear once; the ten largest clones hold just over 20%. This sample's RNA came from whole unsorted tissue. Distant lung tissue was collected more than 3 cm away from the tumor edge. The CDR3 covers 15 residues. With 7 bases removed from V and 4 bases from J, the gap between germline ends came to 21 bases. Germline V gene data show CDR1 as SGHKS and CDR2 as YYEKEE (reference sequence). As to this clonotype: Its target is not known.

Overall study findings and caveats: Significantly higher TCR diversity was found in tumor than normal lung.

This clonotype was obtained from a woman in her fifties or sixties with non-small cell lung cancer. Sequencing was performed on distant non-tumor lung tissue. The rearrangement joins TRBV5-5 to TRBJ2-7; possibly TRBD1 for D (6 bases). The chain's CDR3 is CASGSTPVQGYEQYF. The DNA of the CDR3 is TGTGCCAGCGGCTCAACCCCGGTACAGGGTTACGAGCAGTACTTC.